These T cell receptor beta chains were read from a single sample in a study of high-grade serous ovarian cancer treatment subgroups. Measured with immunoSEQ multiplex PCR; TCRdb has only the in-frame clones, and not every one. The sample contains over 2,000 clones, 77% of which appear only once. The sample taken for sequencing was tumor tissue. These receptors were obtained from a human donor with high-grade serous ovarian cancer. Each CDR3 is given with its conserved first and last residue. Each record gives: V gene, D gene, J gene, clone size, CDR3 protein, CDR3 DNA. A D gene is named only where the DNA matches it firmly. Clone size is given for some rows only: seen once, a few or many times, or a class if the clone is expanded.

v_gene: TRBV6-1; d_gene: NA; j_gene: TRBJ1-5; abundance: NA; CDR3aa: CASVIKQSNQPQHF; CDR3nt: TGTGCCAGCGTAATCAAACAGAGCAATCAGCCCCAGCATTTT
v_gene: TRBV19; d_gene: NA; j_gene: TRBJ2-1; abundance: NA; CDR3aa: CASKGRQIDNEQFF; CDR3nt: TGTGCCAGTAAGGGGAGACAGATAGACAATGAGCAGTTCTTC
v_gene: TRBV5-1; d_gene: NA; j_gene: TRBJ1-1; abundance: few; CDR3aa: CASSLRRAMNTEAFF; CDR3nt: TGCGCCAGCAGCTTGAGGCGGGCAATGAACACTGAAGCTTTCTTT
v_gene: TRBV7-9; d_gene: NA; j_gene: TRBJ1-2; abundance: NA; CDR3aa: CASSLLPRDIGYTF; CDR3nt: TGTGCCAGCAGCTTATTGCCTAGGGACATTGGCTACACCTTC
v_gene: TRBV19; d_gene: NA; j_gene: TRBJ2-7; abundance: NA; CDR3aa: CASSIRGHLKDYEQYF; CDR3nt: TGTGCCAGTAGTATAAGGGGACACCTAAAAGACTACGAGCAGTACTTC
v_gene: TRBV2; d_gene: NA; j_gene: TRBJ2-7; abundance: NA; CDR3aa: CASSDQGNEQYF; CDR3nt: TGTGCCAGCAGTGACCAGGGTAACGAGCAGTACTTC
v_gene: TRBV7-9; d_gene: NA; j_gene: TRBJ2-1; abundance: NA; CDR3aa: CASSLRNEQFF; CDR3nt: TGTGCCAGCAGCTTACGAAATGAGCAGTTCTTC
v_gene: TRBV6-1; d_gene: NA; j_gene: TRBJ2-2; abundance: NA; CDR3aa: CASRRTRTNGELFF; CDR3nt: TGTGCCAGCAGGAGGACCCGGACGAACGGGGAGCTGTTTTTT
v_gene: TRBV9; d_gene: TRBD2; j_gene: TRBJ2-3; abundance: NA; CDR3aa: CASSGGLAGVTDTQYF; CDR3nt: TGTGCCAGCAGCGGGGGACTAGCGGGTGTCACAGATACGCAGTATTTT
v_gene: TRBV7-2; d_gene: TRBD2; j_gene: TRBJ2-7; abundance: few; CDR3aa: CASSLVLRFRGDEQYF; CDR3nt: TGTGCCAGCAGCTTAGTTTTGCGGTTCCGGGGGGACGAGCAGTACTTC
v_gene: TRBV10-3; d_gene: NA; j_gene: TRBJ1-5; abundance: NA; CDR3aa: CAISDGTQSNQPQHF; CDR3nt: TGTGCCATCTCCGACGGCACTCAGAGCAATCAGCCCCAGCATTTT
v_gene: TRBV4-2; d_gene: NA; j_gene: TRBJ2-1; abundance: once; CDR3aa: CASSQPTDLNEQFF; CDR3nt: TGTGCCAGCAGCCAACCGACAGATCTCAATGAGCAGTTCTTC
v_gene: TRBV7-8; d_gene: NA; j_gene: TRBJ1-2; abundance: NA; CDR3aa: CASSEGGTVYGYTF; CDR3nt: TGTGCCAGCAGCGAGGGGGGGACGGTCTATGGCTACACCTTC
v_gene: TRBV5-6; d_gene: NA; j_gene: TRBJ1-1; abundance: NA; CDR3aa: CASSLAQFTEAFF; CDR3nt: TGTGCCAGCAGCTTGGCCCAATTTACTGAAGCTTTCTTT
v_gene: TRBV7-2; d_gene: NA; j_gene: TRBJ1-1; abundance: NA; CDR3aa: CASSPRGVGAFF; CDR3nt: TGTGCCAGCAGCCCCAGAGGGGTGGGTGCTTTCTTT
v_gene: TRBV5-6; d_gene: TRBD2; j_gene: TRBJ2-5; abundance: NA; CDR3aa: CASSSPRGGAFQETQYF; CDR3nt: TGTGCCAGCAGCTCGCCGCGGGGAGGGGCCTTCCAAGAGACCCAGTACTTC
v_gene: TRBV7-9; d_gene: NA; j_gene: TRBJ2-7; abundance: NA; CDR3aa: CASSLAQGDEQYF; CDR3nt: TGTGCCAGCAGCTTAGCCCAGGGAGACGAGCAGTACTTC
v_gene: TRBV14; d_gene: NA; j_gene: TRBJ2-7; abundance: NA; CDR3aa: CASSRGLMDEQYF; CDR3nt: TGTGCCAGCAGCCGGGGTCTAATGGACGAGCAGTACTTC
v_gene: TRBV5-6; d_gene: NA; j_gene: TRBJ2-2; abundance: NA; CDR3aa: CASSPGITGELFF; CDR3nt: TGTGCCAGCAGCCCAGGGATCACCGGGGAGCTGTTTTTT
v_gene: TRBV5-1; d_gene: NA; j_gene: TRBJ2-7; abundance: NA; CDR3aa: CASSWLEQYEQYF; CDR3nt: TGCGCCAGTTCGTGGTTGGAACAGTACGAGCAGTACTTC
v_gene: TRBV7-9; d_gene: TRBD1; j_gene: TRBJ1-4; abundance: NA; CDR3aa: CASSLGQGVEKLFF; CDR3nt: TGTGCCAGCAGCTTGGGACAGGGTGTGGAAAAACTGTTTTTT
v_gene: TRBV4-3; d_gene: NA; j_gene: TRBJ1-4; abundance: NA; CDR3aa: CASSQDLAATNEKLFF; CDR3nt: TGCGCCAGCAGCCAAGATCTAGCTGCAACTAATGAAAAACTGTTTTTT
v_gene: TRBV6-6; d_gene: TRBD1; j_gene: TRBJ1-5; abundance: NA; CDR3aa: CASSPGTEYSNQPQHF; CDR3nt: TGTGCCAGCAGCCCCGGGACAGAGTATAGCAATCAGCCCCAGCATTTT
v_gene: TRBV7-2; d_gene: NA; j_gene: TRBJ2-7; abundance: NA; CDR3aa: CASSFNRDSYYEQYF; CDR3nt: TGTGCCAGCAGCTTTAACCGGGACTCGTACTACGAGCAGTACTTC
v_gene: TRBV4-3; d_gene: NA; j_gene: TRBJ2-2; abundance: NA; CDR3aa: CASSQDRWGELFF; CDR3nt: TGCGCCAGCAGCCAAGATCGTTGGGGGGAGCTGTTTTTT
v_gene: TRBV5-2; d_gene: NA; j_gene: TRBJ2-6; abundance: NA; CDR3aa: CASKWHTKSGQRLTF; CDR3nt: TGTGCCAGCAAGTGGCACACAAAGTCGGGCCAACGTCTGACTTTC
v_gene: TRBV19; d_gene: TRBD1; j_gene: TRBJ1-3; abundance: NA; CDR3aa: CASSGPGQSSGNTIYF; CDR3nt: TGTGCCAGTAGCGGACCGGGACAGAGCTCTGGAAACACCATATATTTT
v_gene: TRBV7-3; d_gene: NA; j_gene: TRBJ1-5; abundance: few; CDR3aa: CASSSRGMSNQPQHF; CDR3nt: TGTGCCAGCAGCTCCAGGGGAATGAGCAATCAGCCCCAGCATTTT
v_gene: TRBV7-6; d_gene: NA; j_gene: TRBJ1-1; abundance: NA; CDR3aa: CASSLQGFTEAFF; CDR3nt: TGTGCCAGCAGCCTACAGGGCTTCACTGAAGCTTTCTTT
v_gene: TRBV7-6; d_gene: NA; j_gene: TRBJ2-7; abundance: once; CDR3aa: CASSSRVRGIRGEQYF; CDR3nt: TGTGCCAGCAGCTCTAGGGTACGGGGGATCCGAGGGGAGCAGTACTTC
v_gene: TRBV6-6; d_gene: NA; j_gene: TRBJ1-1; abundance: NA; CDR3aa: CASSAGATNTEAFF; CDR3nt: TGTGCCAGCAGCGCAGGGGCTACGAACACTGAAGCTTTCTTT
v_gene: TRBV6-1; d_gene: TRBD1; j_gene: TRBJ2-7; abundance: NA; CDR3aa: CASRYDRAYEQYF; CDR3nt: TGTGCCAGCAGGTACGACAGGGCCTACGAGCAGTACTTC
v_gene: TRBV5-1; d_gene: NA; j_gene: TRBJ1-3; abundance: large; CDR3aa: CASSPDGQSSGNTIYF; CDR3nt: TGCGCCAGCAGCCCAGATGGACAGAGCTCTGGAAACACCATATATTTT
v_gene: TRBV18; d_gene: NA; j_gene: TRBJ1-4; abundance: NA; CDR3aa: CASSPTATNEKLFF; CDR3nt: TGTGCCAGCTCACCGACAGCAACTAATGAAAAACTGTTTTTT
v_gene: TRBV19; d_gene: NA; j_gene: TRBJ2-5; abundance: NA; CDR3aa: CASSTEETQYF; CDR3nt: TGTGCCAGTAGTACCGAAGAGACCCAGTACTTC
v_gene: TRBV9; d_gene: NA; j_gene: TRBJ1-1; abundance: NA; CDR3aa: CASSVVGGLNEAFF; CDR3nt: TGTGCCAGCAGCGTAGTGGGGGGATTAAATGAAGCTTTCTTT
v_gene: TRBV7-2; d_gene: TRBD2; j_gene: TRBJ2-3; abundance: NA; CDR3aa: CASSFDRSGLALSTDTQYF; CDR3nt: TGTGCCAGCAGCTTCGACCGGTCGGGACTAGCGTTGAGCACAGATACGCAGTATTTT
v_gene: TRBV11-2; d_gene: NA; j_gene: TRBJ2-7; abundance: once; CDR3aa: CASSFGRIREQYF; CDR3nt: TGTGCCAGCAGCTTCGGCAGAATCCGCGAGCAGTACTTC
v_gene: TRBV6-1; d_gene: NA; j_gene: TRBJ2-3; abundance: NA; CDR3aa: CASSVTGSTDTQYF; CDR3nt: TGTGCCAGCAGTGTAACAGGGAGCACAGATACGCAGTATTTT
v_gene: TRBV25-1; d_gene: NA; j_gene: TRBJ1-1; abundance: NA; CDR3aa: CASRRGYGGVTEAFF; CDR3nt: TGTGCCAGCCGCCGGGGATACGGGGGAGTCACTGAAGCTTTCTTT
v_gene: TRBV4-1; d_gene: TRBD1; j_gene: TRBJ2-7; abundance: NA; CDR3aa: CASSPGQGPTYEQYF; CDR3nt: TGCGCCAGCAGCCCGGGACAGGGCCCAACCTACGAGCAGTACTTC
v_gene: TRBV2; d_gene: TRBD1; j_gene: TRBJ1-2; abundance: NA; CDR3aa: CASSGQPWGTAYTF; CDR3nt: TGTGCCAGCAGTGGACAGCCCTGGGGGACAGCCTACACCTTC
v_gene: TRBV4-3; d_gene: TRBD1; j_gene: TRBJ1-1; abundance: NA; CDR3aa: CASSQDRGSGGYTEAFF; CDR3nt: TGCGCCAGCAGCCAAGATCGCGGTTCAGGGGGCTATACTGAAGCTTTCTTT
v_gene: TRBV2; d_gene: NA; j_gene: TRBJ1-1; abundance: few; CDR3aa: CASKREFPEAFF; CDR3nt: TGTGCCAGCAAAAGGGAGTTCCCTGAAGCTTTCTTT
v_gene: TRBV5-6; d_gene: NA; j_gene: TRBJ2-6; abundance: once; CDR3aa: CASSPGADRRTGANVLTF; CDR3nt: TGTGCCAGCAGCCCGGGGGCGGACCGCCGCACTGGGGCCAACGTCCTGACTTTC
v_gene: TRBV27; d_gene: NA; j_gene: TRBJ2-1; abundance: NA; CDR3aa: CASSFGASNEQFF; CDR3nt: TGTGCCAGCAGTTTTGGGGCGTCCAATGAGCAGTTCTTC
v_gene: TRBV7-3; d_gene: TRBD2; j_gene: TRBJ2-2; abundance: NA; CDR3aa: CASSPGGTGELFF; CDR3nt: TGTGCCAGCAGCCCGGGGGGGACCGGGGAGCTGTTTTTT
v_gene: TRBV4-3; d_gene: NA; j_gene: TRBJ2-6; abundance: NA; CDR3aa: CASSQDRETGANVLTF; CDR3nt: TGCGCCAGCAGCCAAGATCGAGAAACTGGGGCCAACGTCCTGACTTTC
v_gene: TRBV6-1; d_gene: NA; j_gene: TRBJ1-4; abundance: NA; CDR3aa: CASAPSWQGAEKLFF; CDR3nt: TGTGCCAGCGCCCCGAGCTGGCAGGGAGCTGAAAAACTGTTTTTT
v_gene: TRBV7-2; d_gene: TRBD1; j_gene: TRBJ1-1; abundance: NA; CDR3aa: CASSSRSGQGIGAFF; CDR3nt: TGTGCCAGCAGCTCTCGGTCCGGACAGGGGATCGGAGCTTTCTTT
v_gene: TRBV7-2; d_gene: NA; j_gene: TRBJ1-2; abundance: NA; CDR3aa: CASTFWLGAVTYGYTF; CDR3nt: TGTGCCAGCACCTTCTGGTTGGGGGCTGTTACCTATGGCTACACCTTC
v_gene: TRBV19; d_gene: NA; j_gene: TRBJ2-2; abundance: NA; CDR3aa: CASSTGTNTGELFF; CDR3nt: TGTGCCAGCTCAACAGGCACGAACACCGGGGAGCTGTTTTTT
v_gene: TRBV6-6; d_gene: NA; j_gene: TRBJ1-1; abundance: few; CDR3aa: CASSYPTQGQTEAFF; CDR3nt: TGTGCCAGCAGTTACCCGACGCAGGGGCAGACTGAAGCTTTCTTT
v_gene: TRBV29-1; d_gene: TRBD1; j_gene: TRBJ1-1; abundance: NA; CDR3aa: CSAGTGEGAEAFF; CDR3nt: TGCAGCGCCGGGACAGGGGAGGGGGCTGAAGCTTTCTTT
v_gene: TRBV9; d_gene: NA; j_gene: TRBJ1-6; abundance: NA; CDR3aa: CASSEEGNSPLHF; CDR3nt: TGTGCCAGCAGCGAGGAAGGTAATTCACCCCTCCACTTT
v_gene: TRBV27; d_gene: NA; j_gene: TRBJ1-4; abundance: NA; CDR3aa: CASSYRTGNEKLFF; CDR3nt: TGTGCCAGCAGCTATCGGACGGGGAATGAAAAACTGTTTTTT
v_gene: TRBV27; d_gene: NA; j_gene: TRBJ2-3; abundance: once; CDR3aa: CASSPNRAFDTQYF; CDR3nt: TGTGCCAGCAGTCCTAACAGGGCATTCGATACGCAGTATTTT